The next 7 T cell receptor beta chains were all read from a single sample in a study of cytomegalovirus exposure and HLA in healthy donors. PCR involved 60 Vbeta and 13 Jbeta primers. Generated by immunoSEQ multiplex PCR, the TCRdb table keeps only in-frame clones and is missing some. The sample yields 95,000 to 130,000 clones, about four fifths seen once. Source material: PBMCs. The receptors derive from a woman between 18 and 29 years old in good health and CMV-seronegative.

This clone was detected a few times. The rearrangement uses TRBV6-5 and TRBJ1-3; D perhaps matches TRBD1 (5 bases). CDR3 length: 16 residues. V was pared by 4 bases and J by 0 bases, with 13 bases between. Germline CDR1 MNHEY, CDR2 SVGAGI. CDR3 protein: CASSSPRTSSGNTIYF. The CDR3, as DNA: TGTGCCAGCAGTTCGCCTCGGACAAGCTCTGGAAACACCATATATTTT.

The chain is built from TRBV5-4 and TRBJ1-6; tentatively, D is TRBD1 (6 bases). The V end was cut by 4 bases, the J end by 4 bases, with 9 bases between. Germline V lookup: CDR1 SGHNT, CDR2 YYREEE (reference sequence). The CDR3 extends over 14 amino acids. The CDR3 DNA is TGTGCCAGCAGCACCAGGGGTTATAATTCACCCCTCCACTTT. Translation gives CASSTRGYNSPLHF.

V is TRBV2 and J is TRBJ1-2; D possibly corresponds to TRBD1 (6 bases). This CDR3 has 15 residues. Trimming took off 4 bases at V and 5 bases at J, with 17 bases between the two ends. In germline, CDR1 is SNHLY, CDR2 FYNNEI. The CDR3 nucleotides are TGTGCCAGCAGTGGACGGTCCGGGACAATATATGGCTACACCTTC. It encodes CASSGRSGTIYGYTF.

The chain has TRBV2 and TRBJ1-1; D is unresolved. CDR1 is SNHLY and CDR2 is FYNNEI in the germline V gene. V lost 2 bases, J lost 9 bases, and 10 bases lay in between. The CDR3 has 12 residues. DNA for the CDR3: TGTGCCAGCAGTGAATGGGGAGGTAAAGCTTTCTTT. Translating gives CASSEWGGKAFF.

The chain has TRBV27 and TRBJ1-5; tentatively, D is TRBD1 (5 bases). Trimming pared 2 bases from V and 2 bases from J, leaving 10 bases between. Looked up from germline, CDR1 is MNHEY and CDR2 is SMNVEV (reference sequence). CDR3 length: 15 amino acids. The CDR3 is CASSLTAGRNQPQHF. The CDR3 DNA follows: TGTGCCAGCAGTTTAACGGCAGGGCGCAATCAGCCCCAGCATTTT.

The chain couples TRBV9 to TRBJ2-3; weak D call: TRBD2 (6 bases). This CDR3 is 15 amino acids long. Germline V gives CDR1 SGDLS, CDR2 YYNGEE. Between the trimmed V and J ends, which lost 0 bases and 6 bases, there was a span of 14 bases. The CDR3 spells CASSVDLGGRDTQYF. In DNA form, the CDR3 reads TGTGCCAGCAGCGTAGATTTGGGGGGACGGGATACGCAGTATTTT.

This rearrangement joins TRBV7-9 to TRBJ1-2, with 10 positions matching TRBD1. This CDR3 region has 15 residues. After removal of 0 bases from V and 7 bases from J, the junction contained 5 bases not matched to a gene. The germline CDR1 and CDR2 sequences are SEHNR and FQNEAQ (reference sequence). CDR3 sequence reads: CASSLARTGGGGYTF. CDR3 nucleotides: TGTGCCAGCAGCTTAGCAAGGACAGGGGGTGGTGGCTACACCTTC.